This T cell receptor beta chain was found in a study of blood T cell repertoires in COVID-19 (dated by TCRdb to about 2020). About the study as a whole: The collaborator samples originated in the United States, Italy and Spain and spanned the acute and convalescent phases of COVID-19. The dataset comprised deeply sampled blood TCRbeta repertoires from subjects exposed to, actively infected with, or recovered from COVID-19. A freely available public database, intended as a resource for researchers studying the immune response to SARS-CoV-2, is where the repertoires were released. Where available, HLA class I and class II types were obtained from metadata supplied by the sample provider rather than from assay-based typing. Samples came from the ongoing ImmuneRACE study (first 160 participants) plus 1,254 subjects from 6 global collaborators. The prospective study material was composed of cDNA or gDNA derived from T cells, B-cell-depleted T cells, or PBMCs. Nearly every sample came with metadata listing a de-identified subject ID, COVID-19 status, age in years and sex. Points the paper makes about the study in general: How much clinical and demographic metadata was included differed by source and by participant, and the metadata was provided uncurated.

Including the terminal cysteine and phenylalanine, the CDR3 comprises 13 residues. Of all the DNA, just the CDR3 is kept, 39 bases in frame from base 1. The germline V gene (reference sequence) sets CDR1 to LGHDT and CDR2 to YNNKEL. Relative to germline, V is 8 bases shorter and J is 13 bases shorter, with 23 bases between their ends. TCRbeta CDR3 regions were amplified from genomic DNA by means of the immunoSEQ Assay, a bias-controlled multiplex PCR. As for the original processing: Within the assay, amplification of reference gene primers was used to estimate how many nucleated cells each sample contained. To quantify the absolute abundance of each unique TCRbeta CDR3 rearrangement, sequence reads were collapsed and filtered. For each sample, productive Simpson clonality was calculated as the square root of Simpson's diversity index across productive rearrangements. This is the immuneACCESS table as TCRdb keeps it, with only in-frame sequences that have V and J called. A part of the clones is gone; compared with another copy, unresolved V genes explain less than half, and the rest is unexplained. V, J and clone size were drawn from that table, and D and trimming were deduced from the DNA. The sample table lists approximately 66,000 clones, roughly 86% of them with a count of one. 1.1% to 1.5% of the sample rests with the top ten.

A note on this clone: Its target antigen remains unknown. No base quality information exists; no much larger clone differs at one position.

Collaborating institutions collected whole blood in K2EDTA tubes following their own protocols. For TCRbeta analysis, collaborators shipped samples in one of three forms: frozen whole blood, isolated PBMCs, or DNA extracted from either of those sample types. The chain couples TRBV3-1 (or the pseudogene TRBV3-2) to TRBJ2-5; D gene: possibly TRBD1, on 7 matching bases. This receptor was taken from a man aged 60 to 75 with acute or convalescent COVID-19. The specimen sequenced was peripheral blood. In nucleotide form, the sequence is TGTGCCAGCGACTTCCAGGGGGGCCGATATGCGTACTTC. Translation gives CASDFQGGRYAYF.